A single sample gave rise to the 5 T cell receptor beta chains below, sequenced in a study of persistence of HIV-infected CD4 T cells. The antigens for these receptors are not known. This nonspecific control used anti-CD3/anti-CD28 bead stimulation of CD4+ T cells. Sorting selected CD4+ T cells upregulating both CD40 ligand and CD69. The libraries were made with immunoSEQ version 4 in survey mode. Profiled with immunoSEQ multiplex PCR; TCRdb holds only in-frame clones, not every one. Of around 35,000 clones listed, about 91% are singletons. The sample in question was CD4+ T cells sorted from PBMCs after roughly 17-hour stimulation, obtained from a patient who received antiretroviral therapy. These receptors originate from an adult man with HIV who was CMV-seropositive.

V usage is TRBV7-6 and J usage is TRBJ2-1; D perhaps matches TRBD2 (5 bases). The CDR3 consists of 14 residues. Germline CDR1 and CDR2: SGHVS and FNYEAQ. With 10 bases removed from V and 6 bases from J, the gap between germline ends came to 19 bases. The CDR3 coding sequence is TGTGCCACCTTTGAAGGGATAGGGAGCAATGAGCAGTTCTTC. Translating it yields CATFEGIGSNEQFF. The variable domain in full, completed from reference TRBV7-6 and TRBJ2-1, reads GAGVSQSPRYKVTKRGQDVALRCDPISGHVSLYWYRQALGQGPEFLTYFNYEAQQDKSGLPNDRFSAERPEGSISTLTIQRTEQRDSAMYRCATFEGIGSNEQFFGPGTRLTVL.

The chain uses TRBV28 and TRBJ1-4; D uncertain. Germline V gene lookup returns CDR1 MDHEN and CDR2 SYDVKM. CDR3 length: 11 amino acids. Deletions cut 3 bases from V and 7 bases from J, with 3 bases between. The CDR3 DNA reads as TGTGCCAGCAGTTTCGCTGAAAAACTGTTTTTT. The encoded protein is CASSFAEKLFF.

The CDR3 nucleotides are TGTGCCATCAGTGAGTGGGAAAGGGAGGACTATGGCTACACCTTC. The encoded protein is CAISEWEREDYGYTF. This chain connects TRBV10-3 to TRBJ1-2; D is unclear. The germline gives CDR1 ENHRY, CDR2 SYGVKD. The CDR3 length is 15 residues. V was trimmed by 1 base and J by 3 bases, leaving 12 bases between them.

The chain joins TRBV6-2 or TRBV6-3 to TRBJ2-1; 12 bases agree with TRBD1. The CDR3 has 16 amino acids. The V gene end was trimmed by 2 bases and the J gene end by 5 bases; junction bases not matched to a gene: 4. Per germline, CDR1 MNHEY and CDR2 SVGEGT. The CDR3 DNA follows: TGTGCCAGCAGTTACCGGGGACAGGGGGCCCACAATGAGCAGTTCTTC. Encoded protein: CASSYRGQGAHNEQFF.

V usage is TRBV20-1 and J usage is TRBJ1-6, with D unclear. Germline V gives CDR1 DFQATT, CDR2 SNEGSKA (reference sequence). The V end lost 3 bases, the J end lost 2 bases, and 8 bases lay between the germline ends. The CDR3 length is 14 residues. CDR3 loop: CSASFGPYNSPLHF. Written as DNA, the CDR3 is TGCAGTGCTAGTTTCGGCCCCTATAATTCACCCCTCCACTTT.